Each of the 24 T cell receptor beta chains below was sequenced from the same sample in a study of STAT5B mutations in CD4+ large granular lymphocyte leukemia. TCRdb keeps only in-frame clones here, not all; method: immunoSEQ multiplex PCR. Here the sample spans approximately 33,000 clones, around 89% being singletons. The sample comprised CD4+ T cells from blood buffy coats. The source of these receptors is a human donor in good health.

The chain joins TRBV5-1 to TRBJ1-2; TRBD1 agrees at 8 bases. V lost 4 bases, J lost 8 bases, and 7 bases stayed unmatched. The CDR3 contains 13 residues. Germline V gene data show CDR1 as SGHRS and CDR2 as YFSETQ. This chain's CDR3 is CASSPDRDRGYTF. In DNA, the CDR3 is TGCGCCAGCAGCCCGGACAGGGATCGGGGCTACACCTTC.

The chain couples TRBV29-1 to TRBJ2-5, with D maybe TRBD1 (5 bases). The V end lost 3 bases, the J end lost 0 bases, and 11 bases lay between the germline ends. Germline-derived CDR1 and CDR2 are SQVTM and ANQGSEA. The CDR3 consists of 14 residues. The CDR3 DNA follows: TGCAGCGTTGATGGCGTGGGGCACCAAGAGACCCAGTACTTC. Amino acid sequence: CSVDGVGHQETQYF. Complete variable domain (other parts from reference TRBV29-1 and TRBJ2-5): SAVISQKPSRDICQRGTSLTIQCQVDSQVTMMFWYRQQPGQSLTLIATANQGSEATYESGFVIDKFPISRPNLTFSTLTVSNMSPEDSSIYLCSVDGVGHQETQYFGPGTRLLVL.

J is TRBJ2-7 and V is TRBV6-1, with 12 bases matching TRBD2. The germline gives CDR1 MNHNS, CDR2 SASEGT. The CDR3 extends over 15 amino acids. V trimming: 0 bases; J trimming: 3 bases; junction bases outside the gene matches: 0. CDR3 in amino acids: CASSEATSGSYEQYF. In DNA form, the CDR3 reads TGTGCCAGCAGTGAAGCGACTAGCGGGAGCTACGAGCAGTACTTC.

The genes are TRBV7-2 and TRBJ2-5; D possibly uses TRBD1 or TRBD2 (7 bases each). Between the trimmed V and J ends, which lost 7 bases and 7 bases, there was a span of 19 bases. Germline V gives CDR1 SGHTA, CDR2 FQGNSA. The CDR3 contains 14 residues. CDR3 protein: CASIQGGGGRTQYF. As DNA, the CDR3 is TGTGCCAGCATCCAAGGGGGCGGGGGACGGACCCAGTACTTC.

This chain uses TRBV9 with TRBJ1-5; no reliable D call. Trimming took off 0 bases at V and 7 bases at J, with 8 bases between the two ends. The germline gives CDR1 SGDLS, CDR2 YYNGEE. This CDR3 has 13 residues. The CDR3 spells CASSVEMGQPQHF. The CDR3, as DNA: TGTGCCAGCAGCGTAGAGATGGGACAGCCCCAGCATTTT. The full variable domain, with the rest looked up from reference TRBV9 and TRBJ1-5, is DSGVTQTPKHLITATGQRVTLRCSPRSGDLSVYWYQQSLDQGLQFLIQYYNGEERAKGNILERFSAQQFPDLHSELNLSSLELGDSALYFCASSVEMGQPQHFGDGTRLSIL.

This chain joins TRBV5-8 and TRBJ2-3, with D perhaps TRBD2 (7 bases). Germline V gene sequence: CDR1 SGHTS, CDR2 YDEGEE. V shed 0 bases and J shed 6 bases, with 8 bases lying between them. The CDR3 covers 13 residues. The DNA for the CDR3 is TGTGCCAGCAGCTTGGAGGGGGGGGATACGCAGTATTTT. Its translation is CASSLEGGDTQYF.

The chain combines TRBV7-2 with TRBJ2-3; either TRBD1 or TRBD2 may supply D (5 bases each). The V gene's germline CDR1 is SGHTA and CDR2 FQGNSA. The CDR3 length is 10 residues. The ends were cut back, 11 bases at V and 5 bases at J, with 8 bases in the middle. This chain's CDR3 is CAVGRDTQYF. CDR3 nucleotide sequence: TGTGCCGTGGGACGAGATACGCAGTATTTT.

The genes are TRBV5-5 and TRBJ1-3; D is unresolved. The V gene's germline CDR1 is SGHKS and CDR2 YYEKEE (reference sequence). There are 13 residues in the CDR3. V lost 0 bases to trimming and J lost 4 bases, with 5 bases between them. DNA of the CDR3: TGTGCCAGCAGCTTGGACATGGGAAACACCATATATTTT. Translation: CASSLDMGNTIYF.

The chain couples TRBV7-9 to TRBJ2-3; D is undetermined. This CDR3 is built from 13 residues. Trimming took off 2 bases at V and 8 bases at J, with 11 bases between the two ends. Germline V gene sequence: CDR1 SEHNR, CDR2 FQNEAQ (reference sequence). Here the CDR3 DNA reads TGTGCCAGCAGCTTATCCAGCCATTCTACGCAGTATTTT. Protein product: CASSLSSHSTQYF.

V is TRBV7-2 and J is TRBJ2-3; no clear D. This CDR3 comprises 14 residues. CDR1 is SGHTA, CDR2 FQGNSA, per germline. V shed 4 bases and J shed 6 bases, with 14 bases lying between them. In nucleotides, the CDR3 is TGTGCCAGCAGCTCCCCGGCTAGTGGGGATACGCAGTATTTT. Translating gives CASSSPASGDTQYF.

The CDR3 region is CASSPRGGSYGYTF. In DNA form, the CDR3 reads TGTGCCAGCAGCCCGCGCGGGGGGAGTTATGGCTACACCTTC. This chain links TRBV7-8 with TRBJ1-2, with a tentative D call TRBD1 (5 bases). CDR1 and CDR2 (germline): SGHVS, FQNEAQ. This CDR3 region has 14 residues. V was shortened by 5 bases and J by 5 bases, with 15 bases between the two germline ends.

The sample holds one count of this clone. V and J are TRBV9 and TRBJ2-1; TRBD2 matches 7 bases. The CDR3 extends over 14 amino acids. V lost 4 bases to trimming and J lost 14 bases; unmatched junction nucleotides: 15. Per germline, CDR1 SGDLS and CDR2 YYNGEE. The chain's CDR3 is CASSPATGLVGEFF. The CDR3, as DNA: TGTGCCAGCAGCCCAGCGACTGGACTAGTTGGTGAGTTCTTC.

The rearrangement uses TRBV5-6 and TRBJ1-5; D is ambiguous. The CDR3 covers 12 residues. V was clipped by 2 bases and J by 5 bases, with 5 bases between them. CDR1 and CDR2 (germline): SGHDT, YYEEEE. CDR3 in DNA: TGTGCCAGCAGCTTTCGATATCAGCCCCAGCATTTT. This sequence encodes CASSFRYQPQHF.

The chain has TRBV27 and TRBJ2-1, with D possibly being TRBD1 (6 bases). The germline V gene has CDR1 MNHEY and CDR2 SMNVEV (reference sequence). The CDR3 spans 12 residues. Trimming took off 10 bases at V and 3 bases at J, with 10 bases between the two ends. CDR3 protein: CAIGQNYNEQFF. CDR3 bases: TGTGCCATCGGACAGAACTACAATGAGCAGTTCTTC.

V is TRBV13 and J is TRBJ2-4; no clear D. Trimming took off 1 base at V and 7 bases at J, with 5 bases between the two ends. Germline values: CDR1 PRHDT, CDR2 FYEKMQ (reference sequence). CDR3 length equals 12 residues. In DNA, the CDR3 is TGTGCCAGCAGCTTAGTCGGGAACATTCAGTACTTC. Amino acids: CASSLVGNIQYF.

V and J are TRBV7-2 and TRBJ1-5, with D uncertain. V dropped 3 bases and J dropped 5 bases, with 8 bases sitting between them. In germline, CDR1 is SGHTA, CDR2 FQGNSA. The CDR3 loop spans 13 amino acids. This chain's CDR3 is CASSFYGDQPQHF. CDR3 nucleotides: TGTGCCAGCAGCTTTTACGGGGATCAGCCCCAGCATTTT.

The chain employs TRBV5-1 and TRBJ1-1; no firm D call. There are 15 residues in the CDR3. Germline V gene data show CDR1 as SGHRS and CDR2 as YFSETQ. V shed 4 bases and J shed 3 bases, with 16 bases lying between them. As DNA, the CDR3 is TGCGCCAGCAGCCCGGGCGGGGAGTGGGACACTGAAGCTTTCTTT. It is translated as CASSPGGEWDTEAFF.

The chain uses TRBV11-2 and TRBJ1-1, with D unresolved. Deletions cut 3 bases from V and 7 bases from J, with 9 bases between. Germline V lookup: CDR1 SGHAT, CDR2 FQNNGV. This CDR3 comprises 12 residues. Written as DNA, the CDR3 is TGTGCCAGCAGCTTTAGGGTTGTTGAAGCTTTCTTT. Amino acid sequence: CASSFRVVEAFF. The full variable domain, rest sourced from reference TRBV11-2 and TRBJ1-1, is EAGVAQSPRYKIIEKRQSVAFWCNPISGHATLYWYQQILGQGPKLLIQFQNNGVVDDSQLPKDRFSAERLKGVDSTLKIQPAKLEDSAVYLCASSFRVVEAFFGQGTRLTVV.

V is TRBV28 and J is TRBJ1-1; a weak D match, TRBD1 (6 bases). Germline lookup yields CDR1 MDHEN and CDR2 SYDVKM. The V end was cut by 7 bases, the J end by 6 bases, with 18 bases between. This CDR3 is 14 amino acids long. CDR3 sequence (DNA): TGTGCCAGCACCCCCCTCGGGGGGCTGGCTGAAGCTTTCTTT. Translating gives CASTPLGGLAEAFF.

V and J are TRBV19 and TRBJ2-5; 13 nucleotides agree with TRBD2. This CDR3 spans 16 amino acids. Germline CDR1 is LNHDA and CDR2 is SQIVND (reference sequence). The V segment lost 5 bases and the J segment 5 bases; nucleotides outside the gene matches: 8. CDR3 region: CASSSAGLAGMETQYF. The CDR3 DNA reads TGTGCCAGTAGTTCCGCGGGACTAGCGGGGATGGAGACCCAGTACTTC. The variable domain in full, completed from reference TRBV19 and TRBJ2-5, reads DGGITQSPKYLFRKEGQNVTLSCEQNLNHDAMYWYRQDPGQGLRLIYYSQIVNDFQKGDIAEGYSVSREKKESFPLTVTSAQKNPTAFYLCASSSAGLAGMETQYFGPGTRLLVL.

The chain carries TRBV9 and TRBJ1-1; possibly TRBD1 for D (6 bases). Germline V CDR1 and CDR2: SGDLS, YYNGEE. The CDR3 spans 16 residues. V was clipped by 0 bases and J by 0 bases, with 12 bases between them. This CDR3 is CASSVGTGGMNTEAFF. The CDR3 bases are TGTGCCAGCAGCGTAGGAACTGGGGGCATGAACACTGAAGCTTTCTTT.

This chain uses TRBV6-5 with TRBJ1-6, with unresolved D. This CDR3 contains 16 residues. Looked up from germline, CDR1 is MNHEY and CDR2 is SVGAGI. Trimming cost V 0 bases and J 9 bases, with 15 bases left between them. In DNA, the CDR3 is TGTGCCAGCAGTTACTCGAGATCAAGGGTCAGTTCACCCCTCCACTTT. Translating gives CASSYSRSRVSSPLHF.

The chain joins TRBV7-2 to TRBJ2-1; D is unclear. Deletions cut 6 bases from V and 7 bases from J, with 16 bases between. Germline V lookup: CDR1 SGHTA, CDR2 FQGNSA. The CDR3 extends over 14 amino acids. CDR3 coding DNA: TGTGCCAGCAGTTTCGCTACTGGGGTGAATGAGCAGTTCTTC. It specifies CASSFATGVNEQFF.

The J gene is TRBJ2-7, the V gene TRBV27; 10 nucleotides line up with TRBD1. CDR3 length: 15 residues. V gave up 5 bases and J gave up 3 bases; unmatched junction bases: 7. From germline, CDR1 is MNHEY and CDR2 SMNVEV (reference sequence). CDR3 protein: CASSTPGQGIYEQYF. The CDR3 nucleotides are TGTGCCAGCAGTACTCCGGGACAGGGGATCTACGAGCAGTACTTC.